This entry describes one T cell receptor (beta chain). Germline CDR1 is GTSNPN and CDR2 is SVGIG (reference sequence). The CDR3 totals 14 residues. The V gene end was trimmed by 4 bases and the J gene end by 3 bases; junction bases not matched to a gene: 8. The method was immunoSEQ multiplex PCR; TCRdb's version includes in-frame clones alone and lacks a portion of them. Found here are a few million clones, just over 90% of them singletons; the top ten hold about 0.39%. This sample stems from a study of shared clonotypes between healthy human individuals. Sequencing input: naive CD4+ T cells from PBMCs. Subset of the sample: CD45RA+ positively selected. The receptor was isolated from a man between 18 and 35 years old in good health. Some clones in this sample may be carry-over from other donors' samples. The V gene is TRBV30, the J gene TRBJ2-7; the match to TRBD1 covers 8 bases. The CDR3 sequence: CAWKTQGANYEQYF. Here the CDR3 DNA reads TGTGCCTGGAAAACCCAGGGGGCGAACTACGAGCAGTACTTC.